The clone carrying this T cell receptor beta chain has a count of ten or more. Its antigen remains unknown. This sample was included in a study of T cells in Graves' hyperthyroidism and ophthalmopathy. Trimming pared 3 bases from V and 2 bases from J, leaving 11 bases between. This CDR3 spans 15 amino acids. Germline loops: CDR1 MNHNS, CDR2 SASEGT. The authors obtained PBMCs from 9 to 10 ml of fresh peripheral blood. The CDR3 regions of TCR beta were amplified from RNA transcripts. HTBI primers were used for first-round RT-PCR of the TCR CDR3. In TCRdb, the multiplex PCR reads were re-called with MiXCR into one record per CDR3 protein. The sample holds under 400,000 distinct CDR3 sequences, around 14% seen once. Study-wide results and caveats: Ophthalmopathy stood apart from stable hyperthyroidism in a 13 V-J model.

V and J are TRBV6-1 and TRBJ1-5; D unclear. The specimen sequenced was blood. The receptor was derived from a woman aged 18-29 years with Graves' hyperthyroidism. The CDR3 nucleotides are TGTGCCAGCAGTGATCCAGTTTGGGGCAATCAGCCCCAGCATTTT. Translated: CASSDPVWGNQPQHF.